These T cell receptor beta chains were read from a single sample in a study of T cells in Graves' hyperthyroidism and ophthalmopathy. One entry per CDR3 protein results from TCRdb running MiXCR on the multiplex PCR reads. The table has roughly 700,000 distinct CDR3 sequences, roughly 15% seen once; the top ten hold roughly a tenth. The sequencing input was blood. The source of these receptors is a woman under 30 with Graves' hyperthyroidism. Each CDR3 is given with its conserved first and last residue. D genes are given only for firm matches. Only some rows state a clone size, as once, few, many or a class for expanded clones.

CSANPGGRETGELFF TGCAGTGCTAACCCAGGGGGCAGAGAGACCGGGGAGCTGTTTTTT TRBD1 . TRBJ2-2 TRBV20-1
CASSQDRRLGTGELFF TGCGCCAGCAGCCAAGATCGGAGACTGGGCACCGGGGAGCTGTTTTTT . . TRBJ2-2 TRBV4-3
CASTPRGYTGELFF TGTGCCAGCACCCCCCGCGGATACACCGGGGAGCTGTTTTTT . many TRBJ2-2 TRBV12-3/TRBV12-4
CASSQNRGRNEKLFF TGTGCCAGCAGCCAAAACAGGGGGCGTAATGAAAAACTGTTTTTT TRBD1 many TRBJ1-4 TRBV7-2
CAALGTNTGELFF TGTGCCGCGCTGGGGACGAACACCGGGGAGCTGTTTTTT . few TRBJ2-2 TRBV6-1
CASSLRGSGTDTQYF TGTGCCAGCAGCCTCCGCGGTAGCGGCACAGATACGCAGTATTTT . many TRBJ2-3 TRBV11-2
CASSVGPLVNEQYF TGTGCCAGCAGCGTAGGTCCCTTGGTCAATGAACAGTACTTC . . TRBJ2-7 TRBV9
CASSSPRDTSGRAYEQYF TGTGCCAGCAGCTCCCCCCGGGATACTAGCGGGAGGGCCTACGAGCAGTACTTC TRBD2 many TRBJ2-7 TRBV7-2
CASSLDRSATGELFF TGTGCCAGCAGTTTGGACAGGTCGGCCACCGGGGAGCTGTTTTTT TRBD1 many TRBJ2-2 TRBV6-1
CASSVGPSGEKLFF TGTGCCAGCAGCGTGGGCCCGAGCGGCGAAAAACTGTTTTTT . few TRBJ1-4 TRBV9
CASSQPGQGTGYTF TGCGCCAGCAGCCAACCCGGACAGGGGACAGGCTACACCTTC TRBD1 . TRBJ1-2 TRBV4-1
CASSFSWNTEAFF TGTGCCAGCTCCTTCAGCTGGAACACTGAAGCTTTCTTT . . TRBJ1-1 TRBV2
CASSAEQGFSYEQYF TGTGCCAGCAGTGCGGAACAGGGGTTCTCCTACGAGCAGTACTTC TRBD1 many TRBJ2-7 TRBV6-2/TRBV6-3
CASSASGQPLTEAFF TGTGCCAGCAGCGCCTCGGGACAGCCTCTCACTGAAGCTTTCTTT TRBD1 . TRBJ1-1 TRBV9
CASSQEDWGTGELFF TGCGCCAGCAGCCAAGAGGACTGGGGGACCGGGGAGCTGTTTTTT . . TRBJ2-2 TRBV4-3
CASSLVLWTGGSSGSGEQYF TGTGCCAGCAGCTTAGTTCTCTGGACAGGGGGAAGTTCAGGTTCGGGCGAGCAGTACTTC TRBD1 . TRBJ2-7 TRBV7-9
CASSPSGSGLSNEQFF TGTGCCAGCAGCCCCTCGGGTAGCGGGCTCTCCAATGAGCAGTTCTTC TRBD2 . TRBJ2-1 TRBV6-2/TRBV6-3
CSAPRWERYNEQFF TGCAGCGCACCCCGGTGGGAGCGGTACAATGAGCAGTTCTTC . many TRBJ2-1 TRBV29-1
CASNSGQGTGANVLTF TGTGCCAGCAATTCGGGACAGGGGACTGGGGCCAACGTCCTGACTTTC TRBD1 . TRBJ2-6 TRBV2
CASSVEADYGYTF TGTGCCAGCAGCGTAGAGGCAGACTATGGCTACACCTTC . . TRBJ1-2 TRBV9
CASSLEGASTYEQYF TGTGCCAGCAGCTTAGAGGGGGCCTCTACCTACGAGCAGTACTTC . many TRBJ2-7 TRBV11-2
CASSFTGEDTEAFF TGTGCCAGCAGCTTTACAGGGGAGGACACTGAAGCTTTCTTT TRBD1 many TRBJ1-1 TRBV11-2
CASSEAGRGEQYF TGTGCCAGCAGTGAAGCGGGCAGGGGCGAGCAGTACTTC . many TRBJ2-7 TRBV2
CASSPPRGKETNVLTF TGTGCCAGCTCACCACCGAGGGGGAAGGAGACCAACGTCCTGACTTTC . . TRBJ2-6 TRBV18
CAWSVGAEAFF TGTGCCTGGAGTGTGGGGGCCGAAGCTTTCTTT . many TRBJ1-1 TRBV30
CASSPLDPSYEQYF TGTGCCAGCAGCCCATTGGACCCGAGCTACGAGCAGTACTTC . . TRBJ2-7 TRBV28
CASSLKDLGDTEAFF TGTGCCAGCAGCTTAAAGGATCTCGGGGACACTGAAGCTTTCTTT . many TRBJ1-1 TRBV13
CASSPGQGLLGVLTF TGTGCCAGCTCACCCGGACAGGGGTTGCTAGGCGTCCTGACTTTC TRBD1 . TRBJ2-6 TRBV18
CASSLVASGIGSYNEQFF TGTGCCAGCAGTTTAGTGGCTAGCGGGATAGGATCCTACAATGAGCAGTTCTTC TRBD2 . TRBJ2-1 TRBV12-3/TRBV12-4
CASMVAGVGNEQFF TGTGCCAGCATGGTCGCGGGAGTGGGGAATGAGCAGTTCTTC TRBD2 . TRBJ2-1 TRBV27
CSARASGRLYEQYF TGCAGTGCTAGAGCATCAGGCAGGCTATACGAGCAGTACTTC . many TRBJ2-7 TRBV20-1
CSARDFGPIQETQYF TGCAGTGCTAGAGATTTCGGCCCGATTCAAGAGACCCAGTACTTC . many TRBJ2-5 TRBV20-1
CASSLATSGAYNEQFF TGTGCCAGCAGCTTGGCAACTAGCGGAGCCTACAATGAGCAGTTCTTC TRBD2 once TRBJ2-1 TRBV5-6
CASSLVGGREQFF TGTGCCAGCAGCTTAGTTGGTGGGCGGGAGCAGTTCTTC . . TRBJ2-1 TRBV7-2
CASSFADRSEAFF TGTGCCAGCAGCTTTGCCGACAGGTCTGAAGCTTTCTTT . many TRBJ1-1 TRBV7-9
CASSPRQGLRETQYF TGTGCCAGCTCACCAAGACAGGGACTCAGGGAGACCCAGTACTTC . many TRBJ2-5 TRBV18
CASSVKRLAGDLRETQYF TGTGCCAGTAGTGTCAAACGGCTAGCGGGAGATTTACGAGAGACCCAGTACTTC TRBD2 few TRBJ2-5 TRBV19
CASSQFSRQNTGELFF TGCGCCAGCAGCCAATTCAGTCGACAGAACACCGGGGAGCTGTTTTTT . . TRBJ2-2 TRBV4-1
CASSAGREYTF TGTGCCAGCAGTGCCGGACGAGAATACACCTTC . . TRBJ1-2 TRBV9
CASSQDQGVSGANVLTF TGCGCCAGCAGCCAAGATCAGGGGGTCTCTGGGGCCAACGTCCTGACTTTC TRBD1 . TRBJ2-6 TRBV4-1
CASSLLVGETQYF TGTGCCAGCAGCTTATTGGTGGGGGAGACCCAGTACTTC . many TRBJ2-5 TRBV11-2
CASSERSKETQYF TGTGCCAGCAGCGAGAGGAGTAAGGAGACCCAGTACTTC . . TRBJ2-5 TRBV7-2
CASSIGPRDSGTEAFF TGTGCCAGTAGTATAGGTCCCCGGGATTCGGGCACTGAAGCTTTCTTT . few TRBJ1-1 TRBV19
CASSHFFLRRQGANTGELFF TGTGCCAGCAGCCACTTTTTCCTGAGGAGACAGGGGGCGAACACCGGGGAGCTGTTTTTT TRBD1 . TRBJ2-2 TRBV14
CAWGGRGPGTEAFF TGTGCCTGGGGGGGCAGGGGGCCGGGCACTGAAGCTTTCTTT TRBD1 . TRBJ1-1 TRBV30
CATSARDGSSYNEQFF TGTGCCACCAGTGCCCGGGACGGAAGCTCCTACAATGAGCAGTTCTTC . many TRBJ2-1 TRBV24-1
CASSLHLEAEQYF TGTGCCAGCAGTTTACATCTCGAAGCGGAGCAGTACTTC . . TRBJ2-7 TRBV28
CASSFGGSDTQYF TGTGCCAGCAGTTTCGGGGGATCAGATACGCAGTATTTT . few TRBJ2-3 TRBV28
CASSLNRGSGGSTDTQYF TGTGCCAGCAGCTTAAATCGTGGGAGCGGCGGTAGCACAGATACGCAGTATTTT . . TRBJ2-3 TRBV7-3
CASSQGASGRGEQYF TGTGCCAGCAGCCAAGGGGCGAGCGGGAGAGGGGAGCAGTACTTC TRBD2 many TRBJ2-7 TRBV4-2